These T cell receptor beta chains were read from a single sample in a study of shared clonotypes between healthy human individuals. TCRdb's copy holds only in-frame clones and misses some; the assay was immunoSEQ multiplex PCR. In the table there are about 820,000 clones, 80% to 95% of which are singletons. The source material was naive CD8+ T cells sorted from blood. The receptor source for this set is a man in his thirties or forties in good health. Each CDR3 is given without its conserved first and last residue.

TRBJ2-7 | TRBV6-1 | ASSEPPVVGYEQY
TRBJ2-5 | TRBV5-1 | ASSLGLAGQETQY
TRBJ2-3 | TRBV7-2 | ASSLNTRSTDTQY
TRBJ2-5 | TRBV7-6 | ASTSRLAGETQY
TRBJ2-5 | TRBV2 | ASKGQGEETQY
TRBJ2-5 | TRBV2 | ASSGFLAGALGQETQY
TRBJ2-1 | TRBV29-1 | SVAYIRASGRNEQF
TRBJ2-6 | TRBV7-6 | ASSSTSGANVLT
TRBJ2-1 | TRBV4-1 | ASSPSLREIYNEQF
TRBJ2-3 | TRBV14 | ASSQEISWDTQY
TRBJ1-2 | TRBV5-6 | ASSLAAGPFAAGYT
TRBJ2-1 | TRBV30 | AWSPPIGNEQF
TRBJ1-4 | TRBV15 | ATSGGEGNEKLF
TRBJ1-1 | TRBV5-1 | ASSWSGVETEAF
TRBJ2-7 | TRBV6-6 | ASRAVSYEQY
TRBJ2-7 | TRBV20-1 | SARDLNEQY
TRBJ2-7 | TRBV5-1 | ASSLGTVQYEQY
TRBJ2-5 | TRBV27 | ASRTGLAGGPEETQY
TRBJ1-5 | TRBV6-1 | ASSEFGSKGNQPQH
TRBJ2-7 | TRBV19 | ASSPLWASNSYEQY
TRBJ2-7 | TRBV7-9 | ASSLRRNYSYEQY
TRBJ2-7 | TRBV11-2 | ASSQGPSLYEQY
TRBJ2-5 | TRBV9 | ASSVSEGMAETQY
TRBJ2-7 | TRBV7-3 | ASSFMSAGRRYEQY